These 26 T cell receptor beta chains came from one sample sequenced in a study of cytomegalovirus exposure and HLA in healthy donors. Primers: 60 Vbeta forward and 13 Jbeta reverse. Method: immunoSEQ multiplex PCR; TCRdb's copy keeps in-frame clones and lacks some. The data contain approximately 89,000 clones, roughly three quarters of them singletons. Sample: PBMCs. Source of these receptors: a male donor in good health and CMV-seronegative.

The genes are TRBV5-1 and TRBJ1-6, with TRBD1 matching over 7 bases. Germline CDR1 SGHRS, CDR2 YFSETQ. The CDR3 consists of 17 residues. V shed 0 bases and J 6 bases; nucleotides not matched to a gene: 9. The CDR3: CASSLAAGGKPNSPLHF. The CDR3 coding sequence is TGCGCCAGCAGCTTGGCGGCAGGGGGTAAGCCTAATTCACCCCTCCACTTT.

The V gene is TRBV29-1, the J gene TRBJ1-1, with D tentatively TRBD1 (5 bases). From germline, CDR1 is SQVTM and CDR2 ANQGSEA. Trimming took off 6 bases at V and 8 bases at J, with 16 bases between the two ends. This CDR3 is 12 amino acids long. CDR3 DNA sequence: TGCAGCGTATGGGGCTCGACCTCGGAAGCTTTCTTT. Protein product: CSVWGSTSEAFF.

The V and J genes are TRBV19 and TRBJ1-5; D is uncertain. The CDR3 spans 15 residues. The germline gives CDR1 LNHDA, CDR2 SQIVND (reference sequence). Deletions cut 6 bases from V and 4 bases from J, with 16 bases between. The CDR3 region is CASRLSFRENQPQHF. For the CDR3, the DNA is TGTGCCAGTAGATTGTCTTTTCGGGAAAATCAGCCCCAGCATTTT.

The chain employs TRBV30 and TRBJ2-5; D gene uncertain. V shed 7 bases and J shed 4 bases, with 7 bases lying between them. The germline CDR1 and CDR2 sequences are GTSNPN and SVGIG (reference sequence). The CDR3 is 10 amino acids. The CDR3 bases are TGTGCCTCCTCCGGAGAGACCCAGTACTTC. Its translation is CASSGETQYF.

The chain joins TRBV28 to TRBJ2-7; 7 positions agree with TRBD2. After removal of 3 bases from V and 3 bases from J, the junction contained 5 bases not matched to a gene. In germline, CDR1 is MDHEN, CDR2 SYDVKM. The CDR3 contains 14 residues. CDR3: CASSLGGGIYEQYF. The CDR3 DNA reads TGTGCCAGCAGTTTGGGGGGAGGGATCTACGAGCAGTACTTC.

This chain uses TRBV9 with TRBJ2-7; 8 nucleotides align to TRBD2. The germline gives CDR1 SGDLS, CDR2 YYNGEE. V was pared by 2 bases and J by 5 bases, with 12 bases of the junction left unmatched. This CDR3 spans 16 amino acids. The CDR3 region has the DNA TGTGCCAGCAGCGTTTCCTACGGGACTAGTCTACACGAGCAGTACTTC. Translating gives CASSVSYGTSLHEQYF.

The chain employs TRBV10-3 and TRBJ1-3; D call uncertain. V lost 11 bases and J 0 bases, leaving 20 bases between the germline ends. CDR1 and CDR2 (germline): ENHRY, SYGVKD. This CDR3 is 16 amino acids long. CDR3: CAASSVVLGSGNTIYF. The CDR3 DNA reads TGTGCCGCGTCGAGTGTAGTGCTTGGCTCTGGAAACACCATATATTTT.

This clone turned up a few times. The CDR3 region has the DNA TGTGCCAGCAGTAAAGAAAACACAGGGCCACGGAAGCCCCAGCATTTT. Amino acid sequence: CASSKENTGPRKPQHF. The chain has TRBV28 and TRBJ1-5, with D possibly TRBD1 on 6 matching bases. CDR1 MDHEN and CDR2 SYDVKM come from the germline V gene. The CDR3 has 16 amino acids. V shed 5 bases and J shed 8 bases, with 22 bases lying between them.

This clone was seen a few times. The V and J genes are TRBV7-2 and TRBJ1-5; D call uncertain. The length of the CDR3 is 17 residues. Germline V gene sequence: CDR1 SGHTA, CDR2 FQGNSA. Between the trimmed V and J ends, which lost 5 bases and 2 bases, there was a span of 19 bases. CDR3 sequence (DNA): TGTGCCAGCAGCCAACGGGTTCGAGTATCAGGCAATCAGCCCCAGCATTTT. Translated: CASSQRVRVSGNQPQHF.

This clone was observed a handful of times. A junction boundary mismatches the germline segment, possibly from a read error. This chain joins TRBV5-1 and TRBJ1-1; 8 bases fit TRBD1. This CDR3 contains 15 residues. Germline V lookup: CDR1 SGHRS, CDR2 YFSETQ. The CDR3 region is CASTHYGTGNTEAFF. The CDR3 nucleotides are TGTGCCAGCACCCATTACGGGACAGGGAACACTGAAGCTTTCTTT.

The chain recombines TRBV6-1 with TRBJ2-1, with TRBD2 matching over 9 bases. Germline-derived CDR1 and CDR2 are MNHNS and SASEGT. V lost 7 bases, J lost 4 bases, and 8 bases stayed unmatched. CDR3 length: 15 residues. This CDR3 reads CASTKGLASYNEQFF. The CDR3 coding sequence is TGTGCCAGCACTAAAGGACTAGCGAGTTACAATGAGCAGTTCTTC.

This clone showed up just once. This chain links TRBV27 with TRBJ1-3; D is unresolved. This CDR3 comprises 13 residues. Trimming shortened V by 5 bases and J by 3 bases, and 8 bases separated the two germline ends. Germline CDR1 and CDR2: MNHEY and SMNVEV (reference sequence). The CDR3 nucleotides read TGTGCCAGCAGTATGCGTAATGGAAACACCATATATTTT. This gives the protein CASSMRNGNTIYF.

There are a few counts of this clone. The chain is built from TRBV9 and TRBJ1-3; D call uncertain. V was cut by 0 bases and J by 1 base, with 8 bases left in between. The germline V gene encodes CDR1 SGDLS and CDR2 YYNGEE. This CDR3 comprises 15 residues. The chain's CDR3 is CASSVEGGSGNTIYF. The CDR3 nucleotides are TGTGCCAGCAGCGTAGAGGGAGGGTCTGGAAACACCATATATTTT.

The J gene is TRBJ1-1, the V gene TRBV28; TRBD1 aligns across 7 bases. The V gene's germline CDR1 is MDHEN and CDR2 SYDVKM. The CDR3 length is 13 residues. J was trimmed by 11 bases and V by 8 bases; bases with no gene match: 14. CDR3 residues: CASEDRRTMEAFF. CDR3 nucleotides: TGTGCCAGCGAGGACAGGCGGACGATGGAGGCTTTCTTT.

The count of this clone is one. The chain combines TRBV5-8 with TRBJ1-1, with D tentatively TRBD1 (6 bases). V was clipped by 0 bases and J by 8 bases, with 17 bases between them. CDR1 SGHTS and CDR2 YDEGEE come from the germline V gene. The CDR3 is made up of 15 amino acids. Here the CDR3 DNA reads TGTGCCAGCAGCTTGGGGGACATAGTTGGAAAAGAAGCTTTCTTT. It codes for CASSLGDIVGKEAFF.

The CDR3 DNA follows: TGTGCCAGCAGCCGACAGACAGGGGGCACAGATACGCAGTATTTT. Translation gives CASSRQTGGTDTQYF. The V call is TRBV7-2, the J call TRBJ2-3, with 8 bases aligning to TRBD1. Germline-derived CDR1 and CDR2 are SGHTA and FQGNSA. This CDR3 has 15 amino acids. V was pared by 5 bases and J by 1 base, with 5 bases of the junction left unmatched.

The rearrangement links TRBV5-1 to TRBJ2-5, with 8 positions matching TRBD2. J gave up 5 bases and V 4 bases, and 16 bases lay outside the gene matches. Germline-derived CDR1 and CDR2 are SGHRS and YFSETQ. This CDR3 region has 17 residues. The CDR3 is CASSLRGSGRGSETQYF. The CDR3 DNA reads as TGCGCCAGCAGCCTCCGGGGGAGCGGGAGAGGTAGTGAGACCCAGTACTTC. The complete variable domain, with remaining parts taken from reference TRBV5-1 and TRBJ2-5, reads KAGVTQTPRYLIKTRGQQVTLSCSPISGHRSVSWYQQTPGQGLQFLFEYFSETQRNKGNFPGRFSGRQFSNSRSEMNVSTLELGDSALYLCASSLRGSGRGSETQYFGPGTRLLVL.

This clone was observed a handful of times. The rearrangement uses TRBV6-1 and TRBJ2-6, with D tentatively TRBD2 (5 bases). V lost 7 bases to trimming and J lost 3 bases, with 10 bases between them. Per the germline V gene, CDR1 is MNHNS and CDR2 is SASEGT. This CDR3 region has 14 residues. CDR3 region: CASNTEGGANVLTF. In nucleotides, the CDR3 is TGTGCCAGCAACACCGAGGGTGGGGCCAACGTCCTGACTTTC.

This clone has just one count. The chain couples TRBV7-6 to TRBJ2-1; 8 bases agree with TRBD1. Germline V gene lookup returns CDR1 SGHVS and CDR2 FNYEAQ. The CDR3 loop spans 15 amino acids. Losses at the gene ends were 5 bases for V and 9 bases for J; bases not matched to a gene: 12. The CDR3 region is CASSPGTGRAAEQFF. The CDR3 nucleotides read TGTGCCAGCAGCCCTGGGACAGGCCGAGCGGCTGAGCAGTTCTTC.

The chain recombines TRBV28 with TRBJ1-1; D call uncertain. The CDR3 is 12 residues long. Per the germline V gene, CDR1 is MDHEN and CDR2 is SYDVKM. Trimming removed 3 bases from V and 7 bases from J, with 9 bases in between. The CDR3 spells CASSFSRLEAFF. For the CDR3, the DNA is TGTGCCAGCAGTTTTAGCCGACTTGAAGCTTTCTTT.

With regard to this clone: This sample includes further DNA sequences coding for the same CDR3. The V and J genes are TRBV5-1 and TRBJ2-7; 10 bases fit TRBD2. Trimming cost V 4 bases and J 1 base; bases outside gene matches: 2. The CDR3 spans 14 residues. CDR1 and CDR2 (germline): SGHRS, YFSETQ. CDR3: CASSRTSGSYEQYF. The CDR3 region has the DNA TGCGCCAGCAGCCGGACTAGCGGATCCTACGAGCAGTACTTC.

This clone was recorded only once. The chain's CDR3 is CASSIGGKQPQHF. CDR3 sequence (DNA): TGTGCCAGTAGTATCGGGGGAAAGCAGCCCCAGCATTTT. The V and J genes are TRBV19 and TRBJ1-5, with D perhaps TRBD1 (5 bases). Germline values: CDR1 LNHDA, CDR2 SQIVND (reference sequence). The germline V and J ends were trimmed by 3 bases and 7 bases, with 10 bases remaining between them. The CDR3 contains 13 residues.

The chain links TRBV5-1 to TRBJ2-2; D is unresolved. Trimming took off 2 bases at V and 1 base at J, with 9 bases between the two ends. Germline V gene lookup returns CDR1 SGHRS and CDR2 YFSETQ. The CDR3 length is 15 residues. The CDR3, as DNA: TGCGCCAGCAGCTTTATACAATTGAACACCGGGGAGCTGTTTTTT. It translates to CASSFIQLNTGELFF.

The V and J genes are TRBV28 and TRBJ1-1; D is undetermined. With 4 bases removed from V and 4 bases from J, the gap between germline ends came to 10 bases. This CDR3 has 13 amino acids. The germline CDR1 and CDR2 sequences are MDHEN and SYDVKM. CDR3 loop: CASSSDVGTEAFF. CDR3 nucleotides: TGTGCCAGCAGTTCAGATGTTGGCACTGAAGCTTTCTTT.

V and J are TRBV7-9 and TRBJ2-7, with 11 bases identical to TRBD2. The CDR3 totals 15 residues. CDR1 is SEHNR and CDR2 is FQNEAQ in the germline V gene (reference sequence). J gave up 3 bases and V 5 bases, and 6 bases lay outside the gene matches. The CDR3 nucleotides are TGTGCCAGCAGCGACATAGCGGGGGGGCACTACGAGCAGTACTTC. Translating it yields CASSDIAGGHYEQYF.

The J gene is TRBJ2-1, the V gene TRBV5-1, with D possibly matching TRBD2 (5 bases). Per germline, CDR1 SGHRS and CDR2 YFSETQ. V was shortened by 3 bases and J by 0 bases, with 13 bases between the two germline ends. The CDR3 is made up of 16 amino acids. Written as DNA, the CDR3 is TGCGCCAGCAGCTCTGGACTCCGACTCTCCTACAATGAGCAGTTCTTC. Translated: CASSSGLRLSYNEQFF.